This TCR beta chain was observed in a study of blood T cell repertoires in COVID-19. Study information: Donors in the United States, Italy and Spain gave samples during acute or convalescent COVID-19. T cells, B-cell-depleted T cells, or PBMCs supplied cDNA or gDNA.

In germline, CDR1 is LNHDA, CDR2 SQIVND (reference sequence). The V and J ends lost 10 bases and 2 bases respectively, with 11 bases between them. The CDR3 runs to 13 residues. Source study methods: Nucleated cell counts were estimated from reference gene primer amplification. Sequencing was performed with immunoSEQ multiplex PCR; in TCRdb, only in-frame clones are kept and a portion is missing. D and trimming were read from the DNA, whereas the V and J calls and clone size are those reported in that table. The sample has 350,000 to 400,000 clones, almost 90% seen once. The chain employs TRBV19 and TRBJ2-2; D remains unclear. This receptor was obtained from a man younger than 35 with active or convalescent COVID-19. Material: peripheral blood. The CDR3: CAIKERNTGELFF. Written as DNA, the CDR3 is TGTGCCATCAAGGAGAGAAACACCGGGGAGCTGTTTTTT.